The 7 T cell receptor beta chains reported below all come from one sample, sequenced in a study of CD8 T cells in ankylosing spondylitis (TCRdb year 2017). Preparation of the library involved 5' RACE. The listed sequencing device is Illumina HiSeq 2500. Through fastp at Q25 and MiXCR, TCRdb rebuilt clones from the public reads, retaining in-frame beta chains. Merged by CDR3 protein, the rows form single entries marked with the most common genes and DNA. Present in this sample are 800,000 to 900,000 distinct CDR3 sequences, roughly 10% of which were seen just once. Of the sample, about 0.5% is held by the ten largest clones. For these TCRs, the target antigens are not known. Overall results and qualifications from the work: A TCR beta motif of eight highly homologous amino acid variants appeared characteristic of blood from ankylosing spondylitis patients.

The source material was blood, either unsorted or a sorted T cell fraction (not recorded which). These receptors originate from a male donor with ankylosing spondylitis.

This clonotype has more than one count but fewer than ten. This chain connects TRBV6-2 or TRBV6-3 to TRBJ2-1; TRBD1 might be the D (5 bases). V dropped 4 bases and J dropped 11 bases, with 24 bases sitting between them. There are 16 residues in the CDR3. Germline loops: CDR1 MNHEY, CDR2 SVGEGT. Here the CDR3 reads CASSSRPIGRQSKQFF. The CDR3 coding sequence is TGTGCCAGCAGTTCCCGGCCTATAGGACGACAGTCTAAGCAGTTCTTC.

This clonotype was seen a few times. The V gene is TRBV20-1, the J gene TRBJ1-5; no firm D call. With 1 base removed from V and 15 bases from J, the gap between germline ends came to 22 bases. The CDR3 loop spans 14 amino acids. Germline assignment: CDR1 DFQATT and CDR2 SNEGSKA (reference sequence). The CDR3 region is CSARAPGLTPISHF. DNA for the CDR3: TGCAGTGCTAGAGCCCCGGGCCTAACCCCAATCTCGCATTTT.

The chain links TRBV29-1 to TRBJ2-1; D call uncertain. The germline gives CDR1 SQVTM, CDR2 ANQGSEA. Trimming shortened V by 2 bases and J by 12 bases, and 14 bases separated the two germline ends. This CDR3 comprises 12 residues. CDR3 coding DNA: TGCAGCGTTGAAAATCAGGTCCAGGTGCAGTTCTTC. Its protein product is CSVENQVQVQFF.

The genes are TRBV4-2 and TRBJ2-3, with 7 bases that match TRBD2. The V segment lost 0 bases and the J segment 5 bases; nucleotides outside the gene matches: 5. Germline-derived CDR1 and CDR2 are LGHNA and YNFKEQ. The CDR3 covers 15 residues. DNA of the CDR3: TGTGCCAGCAGCCAAGATGGAACGGGGGGAGATACGCAGTATTTT. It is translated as CASSQDGTGGDTQYF.

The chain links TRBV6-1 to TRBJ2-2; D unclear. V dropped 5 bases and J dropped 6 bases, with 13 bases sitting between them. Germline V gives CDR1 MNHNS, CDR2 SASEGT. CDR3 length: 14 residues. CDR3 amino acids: CASSRTFGPGELFF. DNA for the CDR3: TGTGCCAGCAGTCGGACCTTTGGGCCCGGGGAGCTGTTTTTT.

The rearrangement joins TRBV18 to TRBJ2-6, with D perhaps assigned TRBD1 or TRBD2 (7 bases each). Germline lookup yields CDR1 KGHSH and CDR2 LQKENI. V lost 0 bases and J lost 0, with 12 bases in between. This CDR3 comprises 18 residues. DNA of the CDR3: TGTGCCAGCTCACCACCCGCAGGGGGGGGCTCTGGGGCCAACGTCCTGACTTTC. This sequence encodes CASSPPAGGGSGANVLTF.

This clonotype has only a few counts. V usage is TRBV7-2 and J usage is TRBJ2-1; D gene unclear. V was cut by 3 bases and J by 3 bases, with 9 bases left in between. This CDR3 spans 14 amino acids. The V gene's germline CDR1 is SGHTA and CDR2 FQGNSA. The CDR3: CASSFALVYNEQFF. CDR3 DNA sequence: TGTGCCAGCAGCTTCGCTCTAGTCTACAATGAGCAGTTCTTC.